These 10 T cell receptor beta chains came from one sample sequenced in a study of healthy donors' naive CD4 and CD8 T cells. A linear amplification protocol produced the TCR libraries from 500 ng of total RNA. TCRdb reanalysed the reads using MiXCR and keeps one entry per CDR3 protein. This sample has roughly 200,000 distinct CDR3 sequences; around 80% occur once, and the top ten carry roughly 2.3%. Sequencing was performed on naive CD4+ and CD8+ T cells sorted from blood, pooled from several donors. Every receptor here comes from a pool of human donors in good health; the sample pools cells from several healthy donors.

The chain uses TRBV5-6 and TRBJ2-7; 8 bases agree with TRBD2. The V gene end was trimmed by 6 bases and the J gene end by 0 bases; junction bases not matched to a gene: 14. Germline-derived CDR1 and CDR2 are SGHDT and YYEEEE. The CDR3 spans 17 residues. CDR3 DNA sequence: TGTGCCAGCAACCGGGACATACTAGCGGATACCTCCTACGAGCAGTACTTC. Translating it yields CASNRDILADTSYEQYF. The variable domain in full, with the rest retrieved from reference TRBV5-6 and TRBJ2-7, is DAGVTQSPTHLIKTRGQQVTLRCSPKSGHDTVSWYQQALGQGPQFIFQYYEEEERQRGNFPDRFSGHQFPNYSSELNVNALLLGDSALYLCASNRDILADTSYEQYFGPGTRLTVT.

CDR3 nucleotides: TGTGCCAGCAGTGAAGCGCTTTGGAGCTCCTACGAGCAGTACTTC. Protein: CASSEALWSSYEQYF. The V gene is TRBV6-1, the J gene TRBJ2-7; no firm D call. This CDR3 has 15 amino acids. Trimming shortened V by 0 bases and J by 0 bases, and 9 bases separated the two germline ends. Germline CDR1 and CDR2: MNHNS and SASEGT.

The chain is built from TRBV19 and TRBJ1-5, with D hard to call. CDR3 length: 15 amino acids. Germline CDR1 is LNHDA and CDR2 is SQIVND (reference sequence). V was clipped by 8 bases and J by 2 bases, with 16 bases between them. Here the CDR3 reads CASSKRQEGNQPQHF. CDR3 coding DNA: TGTGCCAGTTCTAAGCGGCAGGAGGGCAATCAGCCCCAGCATTTT. The variable domain in full, with the rest retrieved from reference TRBV19 and TRBJ1-5, is DGGITQSPKYLFRKEGQNVTLSCEQNLNHDAMYWYRQDPGQGLRLIYYSQIVNDFQKGDIAEGYSVSREKKESFPLTVTSAQKNPTAFYLCASSKRQEGNQPQHFGDGTRLSIL.

The gene calls are TRBV18 and TRBJ2-7; perhaps D is TRBD1 or TRBD2 (5 bases each). The germline V gene has CDR1 KGHSH and CDR2 LQKENI. The CDR3 spans 15 residues. Trimming shortened V by 2 bases and J by 5 bases, and 16 bases separated the two germline ends. The CDR3 is CASSPLLQVRDEQYF. The CDR3 DNA reads TGTGCCAGCTCACCATTATTACAGGTGCGGGACGAGCAGTACTTC.

The V gene is TRBV29-1, the J gene TRBJ2-7; the D gene is possibly TRBD1 (6 bases). Trimming took 6 bases from V and 1 from J, leaving 16 bases between them. Per germline, CDR1 SQVTM and CDR2 ANQGSEA. The CDR3 has 14 residues. Written as DNA, the CDR3 is TGCAGCGTGCCCCGGGACACCGTATCCTACGAGCAGTACTTC. Amino acids: CSVPRDTVSYEQYF.

The chain has TRBV27 and TRBJ2-5; 7 bases agree with TRBD2. J was trimmed by 5 bases and V by 4 bases; bases with no gene match: 4. This CDR3 is 13 amino acids long. The germline gives CDR1 MNHEY, CDR2 SMNVEV (reference sequence). CDR3 in amino acids: CASSSAGVETQYF. CDR3 coding DNA: TGTGCCAGCAGTTCGGCGGGAGTGGAGACCCAGTACTTC.

J is TRBJ2-3 and V is TRBV19; 9 bases match TRBD2. CDR1 LNHDA and CDR2 SQIVND come from the germline V gene (reference sequence). The CDR3 is 13 residues long. J lost 2 bases, V lost 9 bases, and 3 bases had no gene match. The CDR3 nucleotides read TGTGCCAGCCGGACTAGCGACACAGATACGCAGTATTTT. Protein: CASRTSDTDTQYF.

The chain carries TRBV19 and TRBJ2-7, with 9 positions matching TRBD1. The CDR3 contains 16 residues. Germline loops: CDR1 LNHDA, CDR2 SQIVND (reference sequence). Unmatched junction bases numbered 11, after V lost 5 bases and J lost 3 bases. CDR3 in amino acids: CASSPTRDRVYYEQYF. As DNA, the CDR3 is TGTGCCAGTAGTCCGACCCGGGACAGGGTCTACTACGAGCAGTACTTC.

A single count supports this clonotype. CDR3 region: CASSQGRERIEQFF. CDR3 sequence (DNA): TGTGCCAGCAGTCAAGGCCGAGAACGGATTGAGCAGTTCTTC. This chain joins TRBV27 and TRBJ2-1; D is undetermined. The V and J ends lost 5 bases and 9 bases respectively, with 17 bases between them. The germline V gene has CDR1 MNHEY and CDR2 SMNVEV (reference sequence). The CDR3 is 14 residues long.

V gene TRBV11-2 combines with J gene TRBJ2-1; D not resolved. The V end was cut by 6 bases, the J end by 12 bases, with 9 bases between. Germline assignment: CDR1 SGHAT and CDR2 FQNNGV. The CDR3 is made up of 10 amino acids. The CDR3 sequence is CASSPSGQFF. DNA of the CDR3: TGTGCCAGCAGTCCCTCAGGGCAGTTCTTC. Full variable domain (missing parts from reference TRBV11-2 and TRBJ2-1): EAGVAQSPRYKIIEKRQSVAFWCNPISGHATLYWYQQILGQGPKLLIQFQNNGVVDDSQLPKDRFSAERLKGVDSTLKIQPAKLEDSAVYLCASSPSGQFFGPGTRLTVL.